This T cell receptor beta chain appears in the sequencing data of a study of blood T cells in healthy people across ages. Trimming took 0 bases from V and 10 from J, leaving 10 bases between them. Germline CDR1 and CDR2: MGHRA and YSYEKL. CDR3 size: 13 residues. A second PCR, run for about 6 to 11 cycles, used a sample-barcoded 5' primer plus a J-beta primer mix. Via MiXCR, TCRdb re-called the 5' RACE reads, giving one row per CDR3 protein. The table shows 1.5 million to 2 million distinct CDR3 sequences, with about 39% occurring only once. This chain connects TRBV4-1 to TRBJ2-1; D unclear. Sequencing input: blood. The TCR comes from a human donor in good health. CDR3 DNA sequence: TGCGCCAGCAGCCAAGATGGGGTGGTCGAGCAGTTCTTC. Protein product: CASSQDGVVEQFF.